Below, 8 T cell receptor beta chains from the same sample are listed, as sequenced in a study of OX40 agonist ivuxolimab in advanced cancers. TCRdb's table, derived via immunoSEQ multiplex PCR, lists solely in-frame clones and lacks some. The data hold about 54,000 clones, with roughly 91% observed a single time. The starting material was CD4+ or CD8+ T cells sorted from blood, obtained in a trial of the OX40 agonist ivuxolimab. The receptors shown here come from an adult with an advanced solid tumor such as melanoma, head and neck, liver or kidney cancer.

The CDR3 DNA follows: TGTGCCAGCAGTCGGGACAGCAGCACAGATACGCAGTATTTT. Amino acid sequence: CASSRDSSTDTQYF. The chain employs TRBV28 and TRBJ2-3; TRBD1 aligns across 7 bases. Germline trimming cut 5 bases from V and 0 bases from J; bases unmatched to any gene: 2. Germline V lookup: CDR1 MDHEN, CDR2 SYDVKM. The CDR3 is 14 residues long. Variable domain in full (rest from reference TRBV28 and TRBJ2-3): DVKVTQSSRYLVKRTGEKVFLECVQDMDHENMFWYRQDPGLGLRLIYFSYDVKMKEKGDIPEGYSVSREKKERFSLILESASTNQTSMYLCASSRDSSTDTQYFGPGTRLTVL.

This clone has only one observation. This chain links TRBV7-2 with TRBJ2-3; the D gene could be TRBD1 or TRBD2 (5 bases each). V was pared by 3 bases and J by 4 bases, with 11 bases between. This CDR3 has 14 amino acids. Germline-derived CDR1 and CDR2 are SGHTA and FQGNSA. The CDR3 DNA reads as TGTGCCAGCAGCTTCTACGGGACGGCAGATACGCAGTATTTT. Protein sequence: CASSFYGTADTQYF.

The V gene is TRBV5-4, the J gene TRBJ1-2; 7 bases map to TRBD1. Trimming cost V 0 bases and J 2 bases; bases outside gene matches: 7. Germline V CDR1 and CDR2: SGHNT, YYREEE (reference sequence). The CDR3 sequence is 16 residues long. This CDR3 is CASSLEAGGKNYGYTF. The DNA for the CDR3 is TGTGCCAGCAGCTTGGAGGCAGGGGGGAAAAACTATGGCTACACCTTC.

The table lists this clone with a count of one. The rearrangement uses TRBV23-1 and TRBJ1-1; D call uncertain. TRBV23-1 is sorted into the ORF group, with uncertain function. Trimming removed 0 bases at V and 10 bases at J, with 12 bases between. The CDR3 runs to 13 residues. CDR3 residues: CASSQSAGFIAFF. In DNA, the CDR3 is TGCGCCAGCAGTCAATCGGCAGGATTTATAGCTTTCTTT.

V is TRBV28 and J is TRBJ2-5; TRBD2 aligns across 14 bases. This CDR3 region has 16 residues. The germline V gene has CDR1 MDHEN and CDR2 SYDVKM. The ends lost 4 bases at V and 5 bases at J; junction bases unmatched: 6. DNA of the CDR3: TGTGCCAGCAGTTCCGGACTAGCGGGAGGCCGGGAGACCCAGTACTTC. Protein product: CASSSGLAGGRETQYF.

This chain connects TRBV28 to TRBJ2-1; no reliable D call. Deletions cut 8 bases from V and 4 bases from J, with 9 bases between. This CDR3 is 12 amino acids long. Germline lookup yields CDR1 MDHEN and CDR2 SYDVKM. The CDR3 coding sequence is TGTGCCAGCGCCTTGAGGTACAATGAGCAGTTCTTC. Residues: CASALRYNEQFF.

This chain connects TRBV13 to TRBJ2-2; 9 positions match TRBD1. This CDR3 spans 16 amino acids. The junction had 10 bases not matched to a gene; V was cut back by 3 bases and J by 8 bases. Germline loops: CDR1 PRHDT, CDR2 FYEKMQ (reference sequence). The CDR3 nucleotides are TGTGCCAGCAGCTTGGGGACAGGGAGTTTCGTAGGGGAGCTGTTTTTT. It is translated as CASSLGTGSFVGELFF.

The chain joins TRBV6-5 to TRBJ2-1; 7 bases fit TRBD1. With 8 bases clipped from V and 5 bases from J, the junction kept 6 bases outside the gene matches. There are 13 residues in the CDR3. Per the germline V gene, CDR1 is MNHEY and CDR2 is SVGAGI. The CDR3 bases are TGTGCCAGCGGCAGGGGGAATAACAATGAGCAGTTCTTC. Translated, it gives CASGRGNNNEQFF.